The 17 T cell receptor beta chains listed next were all sequenced from one sample in a study of somatic mutations in cytotoxic T cells in rheumatoid arthritis. TCRdb's copy holds only in-frame clones and misses some; the assay was immunoSEQ multiplex PCR. Seen here are some 11,000 clones, approximately 80% observed once, and the top ten hold over 11%. The sample was CD8+ T cells sorted from blood. The receptors here all came from a man aged 50-59 years in good health.

This clone was recorded once. The DNA of the CDR3 is TGTGCCAGCAGTTTGCCGGGTAGAGGCGAGCAGTACTTC. It specifies CASSLPGRGEQYF. The J gene is TRBJ2-7, the V gene TRBV27; D is uncertain. This CDR3 has 13 amino acids. The V gene's germline CDR1 is MNHEY and CDR2 SMNVEV (reference sequence). Trimming shortened V by 3 bases and J by 6 bases, and 12 bases separated the two germline ends.

This clone was detected only a few times. The J gene is TRBJ2-5, the V gene TRBV6-5; a possible D gene is TRBD2 (6 bases). From germline, CDR1 is MNHEY and CDR2 SVGAGI. This CDR3 comprises 16 residues. V was clipped by 0 bases and J by 4 bases, with 15 bases between them. CDR3 in amino acids: CASSYSSGSGRETQYF. Here the CDR3 DNA reads TGTGCCAGCAGTTACTCGAGCGGGTCCGGAAGAGAGACCCAGTACTTC.

V is TRBV9 and J is TRBJ1-1, with 8 bases matching TRBD1. This CDR3 spans 15 amino acids. Germline V CDR1 and CDR2: SGDLS, YYNGEE. The V segment lost 3 bases and the J segment 0 bases; nucleotides outside the gene matches: 4. The CDR3 DNA reads as TGTGCCAGCAGCGGGACAGGGCTAATGAACACTGAAGCTTTCTTT. Its translation: CASSGTGLMNTEAFF. The variable domain in full, completed from reference TRBV9 and TRBJ1-1, reads DSGVTQTPKHLITATGQRVTLRCSPRSGDLSVYWYQQSLDQGLQFLIQYYNGEERAKGNILERFSAQQFPDLHSELNLSSLELGDSALYFCASSGTGLMNTEAFFGQGTRLTVV.

V is TRBV5-6 and J is TRBJ2-3; D is uncertain. The germline V and J ends were trimmed by 0 bases and 1 base, with 9 bases remaining between them. Per the germline V gene, CDR1 is SGHDT and CDR2 is YYEEEE. The CDR3 runs to 15 residues. The CDR3 nucleotides are TGTGCCAGCAGCTTGGGGGCAGGTGGCACAGATACGCAGTATTTT. It specifies CASSLGAGGTDTQYF.

V gene TRBV4-3 combines with J gene TRBJ2-3; 7 bases map to TRBD2. The J segment lost 4 bases and the V segment lost 5 bases, leaving 12 bases of the junction unmatched. CDR1 and CDR2 from the germline V gene are LGHNA and YSLEER. The CDR3 loop spans 16 amino acids. CDR3 in DNA: TGCGCCAGCAGCTCGATAGCGGGCCTTTTTGCAGATACGCAGTATTTT. This sequence encodes CASSSIAGLFADTQYF.

The rearrangement links TRBV25-1 to TRBJ2-5; D remains ambiguous. CDR1 is MGHDK, CDR2 SYGVNS, per germline. With 5 bases removed from V and 0 bases from J, the gap between germline ends came to 10 bases. CDR3 length: 14 amino acids. CDR3 protein: CASSNLGHQETQYF. CDR3 nucleotide sequence: TGTGCCAGCAGTAACCTGGGCCACCAAGAGACCCAGTACTTC.

This clone was detected only once. The gene calls are TRBV7-9 and TRBJ2-3; 11 bases fit TRBD2. The CDR3 loop spans 15 amino acids. The V gene end was trimmed by 5 bases and the J gene end by 2 bases; junction bases not matched to a gene: 3. Germline-derived CDR1 and CDR2 are SEHNR and FQNEAQ (reference sequence). The CDR3, as DNA: TGTGCCAGCAGCGGGGGACTAGCGGCCACAGATACGCAGTATTTT. Protein: CASSGGLAATDTQYF.

V usage is TRBV7-7 and J usage is TRBJ2-7; 7 bases agree with TRBD1. The CDR3 is made up of 14 amino acids. The ends lost 5 bases at V and 1 base at J; junction bases unmatched: 5. Per germline, CDR1 SSHAT and CDR2 FNYEAQ (reference sequence). The CDR3: CASSEGARSYEQYV. The CDR3 DNA is TGTGCCAGCAGCGAGGGGGCGCGTTCCTACGAGCAGTACGTC.

CDR3 loop: CASSGGLGSFYGYTF. The CDR3 DNA reads as TGTGCCAGCAGCGGGGGATTGGGTAGCTTTTATGGCTACACCTTC. This chain uses TRBV7-9 with TRBJ1-2, with D possibly being TRBD1 (5 bases). V shed 5 bases and J shed 5 bases, with 18 bases lying between them. The germline CDR1 and CDR2 sequences are SEHNR and FQNEAQ (reference sequence). The CDR3 is 15 amino acids.

The chain combines TRBV6-5 with TRBJ1-5; no reliable D call. The CDR3 spans 15 residues. V was cut by 2 bases and J by 2 bases, with 10 bases left in between. In germline, CDR1 is MNHEY, CDR2 SVGAGI. CDR3 residues: CASSYRRGGNQPQHF. As DNA, the CDR3 is TGTGCCAGCAGTTACCGGCGGGGAGGCAATCAGCCCCAGCATTTT.

This sequence joins TRBV11-3 and TRBJ1-1; D remains unclear. The germline CDR1 and CDR2 sequences are SGHNT and YENEEA. With 0 bases removed from V and 0 bases from J, the gap between germline ends came to 8 bases. This CDR3 is built from 15 residues. CDR3 residues: CASSLEFRLNTEAFF. The CDR3 coding sequence is TGTGCCAGCAGCTTAGAGTTTCGATTGAACACTGAAGCTTTCTTT. Looking up the rest from reference TRBV11-3 and TRBJ1-1 gives the full variable domain: EAGVVQSPRYKIIEKKQPVAFWCNPISGHNTLYWYLQNLGQGPELLIRYENEEAVDDSQLPKDRFSAERLKGVDSTLKIQPAELGDSAVYLCASSLEFRLNTEAFFGQGTRLTVV.

This chain links TRBV19 with TRBJ1-1; 7 nucleotides line up with TRBD1. The CDR3 is made up of 14 amino acids. Germline trimming cut 5 bases from V and 4 bases from J; bases unmatched to any gene: 7. Germline CDR1 and CDR2: LNHDA and SQIVND (reference sequence). The CDR3, as DNA: TGTGCCAGTAGTGCGGGAGGGGGCTTCACTGAAGCTTTCTTT. Translation: CASSAGGGFTEAFF.

This sequence joins TRBV27 and TRBJ2-1; D perhaps matches TRBD1 (5 bases). The V and J ends lost 1 base and 9 bases respectively, with 10 bases between them. This CDR3 region has 13 residues. Germline-derived CDR1 and CDR2 are MNHEY and SMNVEV (reference sequence). The CDR3 DNA sequence: TGTGCCAGCAGTTTATTAGGGGTGCGTGAGCAGTTCTTC. The encoded protein is CASSLLGVREQFF.

This clone occurred once. V and J are TRBV6-6 and TRBJ2-7; 10 positions agree with TRBD1. J lost 6 bases, V lost 6 bases, and 5 bases had no gene match. Looked up from germline, CDR1 is MNHNY and CDR2 is SVGAGI (reference sequence). The CDR3 sequence is 13 residues long. CDR3 protein: CASRRDRGSEQYF. The CDR3 nucleotides are TGTGCCAGCAGAAGGGACAGGGGTTCCGAGCAGTACTTC.

This sequence joins TRBV7-9 and TRBJ1-4; 9 bases are a match to TRBD1. The CDR3 has 13 residues. J lost 7 bases, V lost 8 bases, and 5 bases had no gene match. The V gene's germline CDR1 is SEHNR and CDR2 FQNEAQ (reference sequence). The CDR3 spells CASGTGLGEKLFF. The CDR3 DNA reads TGTGCCAGCGGGACAGGGTTAGGTGAAAAACTGTTTTTT.

This sequence joins TRBV9 and TRBJ2-3; 9 bases fit TRBD1. J was trimmed by 3 bases and V by 0 bases; bases with no gene match: 2. The CDR3 spans 15 residues. Germline assignment: CDR1 SGDLS and CDR2 YYNGEE. The CDR3 nucleotides read TGTGCCAGCAGCGTAGAGGACAGGGGAACAGATACGCAGTATTTT. Translating it yields CASSVEDRGTDTQYF. The full variable domain, completed using reference TRBV9 and TRBJ2-3, is DSGVTQTPKHLITATGQRVTLRCSPRSGDLSVYWYQQSLDQGLQFLIQYYNGEERAKGNILERFSAQQFPDLHSELNLSSLELGDSALYFCASSVEDRGTDTQYFGPGTRLTVL.

This clone was picked up a small number of times. The chain is built from TRBV5-4 and TRBJ2-2, with 9 bases that match TRBD1. Looked up from germline, CDR1 is SGHNT and CDR2 is YYREEE (reference sequence). CDR3 length: 16 amino acids. V lost 5 bases, J lost 3 bases, and 8 bases stayed unmatched. The CDR3 spells CASSPWTGDDTGELFF. DNA for the CDR3: TGTGCCAGCAGTCCTTGGACAGGGGATGACACCGGGGAGCTGTTTTTT.